The rows below give T cell receptor beta chains drawn from one sample of a study of blood T cell repertoires in COVID-19. TCRdb keeps only in-frame clones here, not all; method: immunoSEQ multiplex PCR. The sample shows 250,000 to 350,000 clones, around four fifths of them seen only once. The sequencing sample was made of peripheral blood. All receptors come from a woman in her forties or fifties with active or convalescent COVID-19. The conserved cysteine and the conserved F or W are not part of the CDR3 here.

TRBV14,TRBJ1-2,11,ASSQAGIMGYT
TRBV18,TRBJ2-1,11,ASSYGAYNEQF
TRBV10-2,TRBJ2-1,10,ASMLAGEVIF
TRBV5-1,TRBJ2-7,13,ASSLPSGRGNEQY
TRBV6-4,TRBJ1-1,12,ASRTERQSTEAF
TRBV19,TRBJ2-7,10,ASSGGSYEQY
TRBV7-2,TRBJ2-7,12,ASSLATSGFEQY
TRBV28,TRBJ2-2,10,ASSLNYGELF
TRBV28,TRBJ1-6,13,ASSLSGSLSRGLH
TRBV15,TRBJ2-2,13,ATSRDRVSTGELF
TRBV3-1/TRBV3-2,TRBJ1-5,14,ASSQSQGASNQPQH
TRBV28,TRBJ2-1,19,ASEGMPIAGGKLSSYNEQF
TRBV6-5,TRBJ1-2,13,ASRDGTGKVYGYT
TRBV2,TRBJ2-7,12,ASRRQGNTYEQY
TRBV15,TRBJ2-7,13,ATSSYSGSDYEQY
TRBV7-9,TRBJ2-7,10,ASSSTGAEQY
TRBV14,TRBJ1-2,13,ASSAPTGGYGGYT
TRBV5-1,TRBJ2-3,15,ASSLRPGGVGTDTQY
TRBV7-9,TRBJ1-1,12,ASSLVMRNTEAF
TRBV5-5,TRBJ2-7,11,ASSLGAIYEQY
TRBV5-6,TRBJ1-1,11,ASSLEVNTEAF
TRBV28,TRBJ2-7,17,ASISPGTSGRAEGYEQY